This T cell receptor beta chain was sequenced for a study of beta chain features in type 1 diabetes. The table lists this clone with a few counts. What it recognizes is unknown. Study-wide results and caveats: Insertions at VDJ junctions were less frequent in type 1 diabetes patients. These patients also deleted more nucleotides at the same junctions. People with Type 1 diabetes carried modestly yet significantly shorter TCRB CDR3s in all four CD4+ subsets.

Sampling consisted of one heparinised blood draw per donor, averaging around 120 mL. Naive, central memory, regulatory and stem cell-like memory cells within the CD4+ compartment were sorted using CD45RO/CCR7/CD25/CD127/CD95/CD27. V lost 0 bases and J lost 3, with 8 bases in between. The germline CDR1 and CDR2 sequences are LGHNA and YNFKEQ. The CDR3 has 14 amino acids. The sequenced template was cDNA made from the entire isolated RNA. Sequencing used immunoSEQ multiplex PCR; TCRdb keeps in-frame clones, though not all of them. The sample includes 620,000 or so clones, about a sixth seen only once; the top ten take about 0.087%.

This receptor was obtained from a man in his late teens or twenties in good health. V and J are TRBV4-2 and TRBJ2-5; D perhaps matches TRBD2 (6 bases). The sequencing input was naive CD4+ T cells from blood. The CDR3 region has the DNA TGTGCCAGCAGCCAAGATAGGAGGGAAGAGACCCAGTACTTC. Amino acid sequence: CASSQDRREETQYF.